The source of this TCR beta chain is a study of T-cell reconstitution after alpha-beta-depleted transplantation in children. Findings and limits, study-wide: The authors attributed T-cell counts and diversity one year after transplant mostly to newly produced T cells. About two months after transplant, alpha-beta T cells reportedly came from several hundred expanded graft clones.

As it was prepared, the TCRbeta library received unique molecular identifiers. TCRdb reanalysed the PCR reads using MiXCR and keeps one entry per CDR3 protein. Among 580,000 or so distinct CDR3 sequences listed, roughly 24% were seen once. In the case of this clonotype: Its antigen is undetermined.

The material was PBMCs, mostly from graft donor cells, obtained 360 days after TCRalphabeta/CD19-depleted stem cell transplant. The TCR sequence derives from a boy in the first two years of life who had a stem cell transplant for acute myeloid leukemia, so the T cells may come from the graft donor.

DNA for the CDR3: TGTGCCAGCAGCTTTGTGGGAGATCAGCCCCAGCATTTT. Its translation: CASSFVGDQPQHF. The chain has TRBV5-5 and TRBJ1-5; D remains unclear. CDR1 and CDR2 from the germline V gene are SGHKS and YYEKEE (reference sequence). This CDR3 comprises 13 residues. V was shortened by 2 bases and J by 5 bases, with 8 bases between the two germline ends.